The 32 T cell receptor beta chains listed next were all sequenced from one sample in a study of blood T cell repertoires in COVID-19. Sequenced by immunoSEQ multiplex PCR; TCRdb stores in-frame clones only, minus some. The sample has 490,000 or so clones, 80% to 90% seen once; the top ten hold 6.5% to 9.5%. Sequencing input: PBMCs or T cells enriched from blood (not recorded which). The source of these receptors is an older woman who had recovered from COVID-19.

V and J are TRBV6-6 and TRBJ2-7, with D maybe TRBD1 (6 bases). The CDR3 sequence is 14 residues long. Trimming shortened V by 4 bases and J by 4 bases, and 14 bases separated the two germline ends. CDR1 and CDR2 from the germline V gene are MNHNY and SVGAGI (reference sequence). In DNA, the CDR3 is TGTGCCAGCAGTTTGTTCACCGGACAGTACGAGCAGTACGTC. Encoded protein: CASSLFTGQYEQYV.

V usage is TRBV10-3 and J usage is TRBJ1-1; 9 bases line up with TRBD1. Germline V CDR1 and CDR2: ENHRY, SYGVKD. This CDR3 contains 14 residues. V shed 7 bases, J shed 7 bases, and the junction held 10 bases outside the gene matches. Here the CDR3 reads CAITGTGRIGEAFF. The CDR3, as DNA: TGTGCCATCACCGGGACAGGGAGGATAGGTGAAGCTTTCTTT.

This clone showed up just a few times. CDR3 sequence (DNA): TGTGCCAGCAGCTTGGCAGGGATGAACACTGAAGCTTTCTTT. Protein sequence: CASSLAGMNTEAFF. The rearrangement joins TRBV5-4 to TRBJ1-1, with a tentative D call TRBD1 (5 bases). Germline V lookup: CDR1 SGHNT, CDR2 YYREEE (reference sequence). The CDR3 loop spans 14 amino acids. Deletions cut 0 bases from V and 0 bases from J, with 6 bases between.

This chain uses TRBV5-1 with TRBJ1-1; maybe TRBD1 (5 bases). The germline V gene encodes CDR1 SGHRS and CDR2 YFSETQ. This CDR3 has 15 amino acids. Trimming left V 7 bases short and J 0 bases short, with 16 bases between. CDR3 residues: CASREGSNMNTEAFF. The CDR3 bases are TGCGCCAGCCGGGAGGGGAGCAATATGAACACTGAAGCTTTCTTT.

This sequence joins TRBV18 and TRBJ2-7; D ambiguous. The germline V gene encodes CDR1 KGHSH and CDR2 LQKENI. V was trimmed by 3 bases and J by 6 bases, leaving 15 bases between them. This CDR3 contains 14 residues. DNA for the CDR3: TGTGCCAGCTCACCGGCGGCCAGAGCAAGCGAGCAGTACGTC. It translates to CASSPAARASEQYV.

The sample holds one count of this clone. The genes are TRBV4-1 and TRBJ2-4, with D possibly matching TRBD2 (6 bases). Germline V gives CDR1 MGHRA, CDR2 YSYEKL. The CDR3 spans 16 residues. The V and J ends lost 4 bases and 0 bases respectively, with 13 bases between them. CDR3 DNA: TGCGCCAGCAGCCCGGGGGTACTGGCAGCCAAAAACATTCAGTACTTC. It codes for CASSPGVLAAKNIQYF.

The rearrangement links TRBV7-6 to TRBJ1-2, with 7 bases aligning to TRBD1. Germline V gives CDR1 SGHVS, CDR2 FNYEAQ. With V trimmed by 1 base and J by 3 bases, 14 bases remained unmatched. The CDR3 runs to 18 residues. CDR3 loop: CASSLVGWTQGVYYGYTF. As DNA, the CDR3 is TGTGCCAGCAGCTTAGTTGGCTGGACGCAGGGGGTTTACTATGGCTACACCTTC.

The chain has TRBV10-3 and TRBJ1-4; 9 bases match TRBD1. Germline CDR1 reads ENHRY; CDR2 reads SYGVKD. The CDR3 loop spans 14 amino acids. The V segment lost 2 bases and the J segment 10 bases; nucleotides outside the gene matches: 5. The CDR3 loop reads CAISERTGEGKLFF. CDR3 DNA: TGTGCCATCAGTGAGCGGACAGGGGAGGGAAAACTGTTTTTT.

This chain connects TRBV10-2 to TRBJ2-3, with 9 bases lining up with TRBD2. V dropped 7 bases and J dropped 2; count of bases not matched to a gene: 4. The CDR3 consists of 14 residues. Germline CDR1 and CDR2: WSHSY and SAAADI. CDR3 nucleotide sequence: TGCGCCAGCACAGTAGCGGGGGTCACAGATACGCAGTATTTT. It encodes CASTVAGVTDTQYF.

This clone was picked up one time. V and J are TRBV7-8 and TRBJ1-6; 8 bases are shared with TRBD1. CDR1 and CDR2 from the germline V gene are SGHVS and FQNEAQ. CDR3 length equals 15 residues. Unmatched junction bases numbered 5, after V lost 2 bases and J lost 8 bases. As DNA, the CDR3 is TGTGCCAGCAGCTTAAGGACAGGGTCCTATTCACCCCTCCACTTT. This encodes CASSLRTGSYSPLHF.

The V call is TRBV4-2, the J call TRBJ2-5; 10 bases align to TRBD2. CDR1 and CDR2 from the germline V gene are LGHNA and YNFKEQ. J lost 2 bases, V lost 4 bases, and 7 bases had no gene match. CDR3 length: 16 amino acids. The CDR3 loop is CASSPIGLAAQETQYF. CDR3 bases: TGTGCCAGCAGCCCGATTGGACTAGCGGCACAAGAGACCCAGTACTTC.

The V call is TRBV5-1, the J call TRBJ2-3; 9 bases line up with TRBD1. Germline CDR1 and CDR2: SGHRS and YFSETQ. J gave up 1 base and V 1 base, and 1 base lay outside the gene matches. This CDR3 contains 15 residues. CDR3 in DNA: TGCGCCAGCAGCTTGAGGGACAGGGGCACAGATACGCAGTATTTT. As protein: CASSLRDRGTDTQYF.

The chain has TRBV7-2 and TRBJ1-6; 9 bases are shared with TRBD1. Germline V gene sequence: CDR1 SGHTA, CDR2 FQGNSA. The CDR3 contains 16 residues. The ends lost 2 bases at V and 3 bases at J; junction bases unmatched: 2. The CDR3 region is CASSLLTGGYNSPLHF. The DNA for the CDR3 is TGTGCCAGCAGCTTATTGACAGGGGGCTATAATTCACCCCTCCACTTT.

The V gene is TRBV6-5, the J gene TRBJ2-5; perhaps TRBD1 as D (5 bases). Looked up from germline, CDR1 is MNHEY and CDR2 is SVGAGI. V was shortened by 8 bases and J by 3 bases, with 13 bases between the two germline ends. The CDR3 spans 13 residues. The CDR3 DNA reads TGTGCCAGCGGGGTGACAGTCAAAGAGACCCAGTACTTC. Its protein product is CASGVTVKETQYF.

CDR3 region: CASSQEGGQTGELFF. In DNA, the CDR3 is TGTGCCAGCAGCCAAGAGGGTGGGCAGACCGGGGAGCTGTTTTTT. J is TRBJ2-2 and V is TRBV3-1 (or the pseudogene TRBV3-2); no definite D call. Trimming shortened V by 0 bases and J by 5 bases, and 10 bases separated the two germline ends. Germline V gene sequence: CDR1 LGHDT, CDR2 YNNKEL (reference sequence). CDR3 length equals 15 residues.

In nucleotides, the CDR3 is TGTGCCAGCAGTTACTCTAGACAGGGAGTACTTTACGAGCAGTACTTC. Its protein is CASSYSRQGVLYEQYF. The chain combines TRBV6-5 with TRBJ2-7, with 7 bases matching TRBD1. The CDR3 spans 16 residues. V gave up 0 bases and J gave up 4 bases; unmatched junction bases: 9. From germline, CDR1 is MNHEY and CDR2 SVGAGI.

The chain couples TRBV6-5 to TRBJ1-1, with D tentatively TRBD1 (6 bases). Germline V gene sequence: CDR1 MNHEY, CDR2 SVGAGI. V dropped 8 bases and J dropped 2 bases, with 18 bases sitting between them. CDR3 length: 15 residues. In DNA, the CDR3 is TGTGCCAGCCCGGAGCTTCGGGGACACAACACTGAAGCTTTCTTT. The encoded protein is CASPELRGHNTEAFF.

V and J are TRBV25-1 and TRBJ1-2, with 7 bases that match TRBD1. V was clipped by 4 bases and J by 5 bases; unmatched bases: 19. The germline V gene has CDR1 MGHDK and CDR2 SYGVNS. This CDR3 is 18 amino acids long. The CDR3, as DNA: TGTGCCAGCAGTGGTGTTAAGAGGGGGCTGGGAGCACCATATGGCTACACCTTC. Its protein is CASSGVKRGLGAPYGYTF.

The genes are TRBV5-1 and TRBJ2-1; maybe TRBD1 (5 bases). V was trimmed by 4 bases and J by 4 bases, leaving 12 bases between them. Germline V gene lookup returns CDR1 SGHRS and CDR2 YFSETQ. The CDR3 is 14 amino acids. The CDR3 region is CASSPADSYNEQFF. For the CDR3, the DNA is TGCGCCAGCAGCCCCGCCGACAGTTACAATGAGCAGTTCTTC.

This clone came up a few times. The V and J genes are TRBV5-4 and TRBJ1-4, with a tentative D call TRBD1 (6 bases). V lost 1 base and J 5 bases, leaving 9 bases between the germline ends. The CDR3 length is 14 residues. In germline, CDR1 is SGHNT, CDR2 YYREEE (reference sequence). The CDR3 sequence is CASSLNRDNEKLFF. The CDR3 bases are TGTGCCAGCAGCTTGAACAGGGACAATGAAAAACTGTTTTTT. Based on the CDR3 plus reference TRBV5-4 and TRBJ1-4, the full variable domain is ETGVTQSPTHLIKTRGQQVTLRCSSQSGHNTVSWYQQALGQGPQFIFQYYREEENGRGNFPPRFSGLQFPNYSSELNVNALELDDSALYLCASSLNRDNEKLFFGSGTQLSVL.

The chain combines TRBV7-6 with TRBJ1-1; 8 bases are a match to TRBD1. V lost 1 base, J lost 2 bases, and 3 bases stayed unmatched. CDR3 length equals 15 residues. Per the germline V gene, CDR1 is SGHVS and CDR2 is FNYEAQ. DNA for the CDR3: TGTGCCAGCAGCTTAGTAGGACAGGGAAACACTGAAGCTTTCTTT. It translates to CASSLVGQGNTEAFF. Complete variable domain (other parts from reference TRBV7-6 and TRBJ1-1): GAGVSQSPRYKVTKRGQDVALRCDPISGHVSLYWYRQALGQGPEFLTYFNYEAQQDKSGLPNDRFSAERPEGSISTLTIQRTEQRDSAMYRCASSLVGQGNTEAFFGQGTRLTVV.

The chain has TRBV30 and TRBJ2-7; tentative D call: TRBD1 (6 bases). V shed 5 bases and J shed 3 bases, with 23 bases lying between them. Germline CDR1 and CDR2: GTSNPN and SVGIG (reference sequence). The CDR3 runs to 16 residues. Here the CDR3 DNA reads TGTGCCTGGGCCGCCCCCGGACAGCTTTACATCTACGAGCAGTACTTC. It codes for CAWAAPGQLYIYEQYF. Based on the CDR3 plus reference TRBV30 and TRBJ2-7, the full variable domain is SQTIHQWPATLVQPVGSPLSLECTVEGTSNPNLYWYRQAAGRGLQLLFYSVGIGQISSEVPQNLSASRPQDRQFILSSKKLLLSDSGFYLCAWAAPGQLYIYEQYFGPGTRLTVT.

This sequence joins TRBV2 and TRBJ2-1; D is unclear. This CDR3 is 15 amino acids long. Trimming took 7 bases from V and 0 from J, leaving 13 bases between them. Germline V gene sequence: CDR1 SNHLY, CDR2 FYNNEI. The CDR3 is CASTSTTSSYNEQFF. CDR3 bases: TGTGCCAGCACTTCGACAACCAGCTCCTACAATGAGCAGTTCTTC.

This rearrangement joins TRBV4-2 to TRBJ1-1; D might be TRBD1 (5 bases). This CDR3 is 15 amino acids long. CDR1 and CDR2 (germline): LGHNA, YNFKEQ. Deletions cut 7 bases from V and 3 bases from J, with 18 bases between. CDR3 amino acids: CASTHSREEHTEAFF. Written as DNA, the CDR3 is TGTGCCAGCACCCACTCCAGGGAAGAGCACACTGAAGCTTTCTTT.

This chain joins TRBV6-9 and TRBJ1-6, with 8 bases lining up with TRBD1. Germline-derived CDR1 and CDR2 are MNHGY and SVAAGI. CDR3 length: 15 residues. Trimming removed 3 bases from V and 6 bases from J; junction bases left unmatched: 4. The chain's CDR3 is CASSYAGQGNSPLHF. CDR3 DNA sequence: TGTGCCAGCAGTTACGCCGGACAGGGTAATTCACCCCTCCACTTT.

This rearrangement joins TRBV5-1 to TRBJ1-4; TRBD1 matches 7 bases. Germline CDR1 and CDR2: SGHRS and YFSETQ. This CDR3 is built from 14 residues. J gave up 8 bases and V 5 bases, and 9 bases lay outside the gene matches. CDR3 sequence (DNA): TGCGCCAGCAGTCCCGGGCCAGGGGGGGAAAAACTGTTTTTT. It specifies CASSPGPGGEKLFF.

The V gene is TRBV6-1, the J gene TRBJ1-5; D ambiguous. The CDR3 runs to 15 residues. CDR1 is MNHNS, CDR2 SASEGT, per germline. V lost 5 bases to trimming and J lost 5 bases, with 16 bases between them. CDR3 residues: CASSPVGVADQPQHF. The CDR3 bases are TGTGCCAGCAGTCCCGTCGGGGTAGCTGATCAGCCCCAGCATTTT.

This chain connects TRBV5-4 to TRBJ2-1; a possible D gene is TRBD1 (6 bases). Trimming removed 0 bases from V and 5 bases from J, with 12 bases in between. Germline CDR1 SGHNT, CDR2 YYREEE (reference sequence). The CDR3 is 15 amino acids. CDR3 protein: CASSLGGQTNNEQFF. The CDR3 coding sequence is TGTGCCAGCAGCTTGGGGGGGCAAACAAACAATGAGCAGTTCTTC.

The chain recombines TRBV10-2 with TRBJ1-1, with D possibly matching TRBD1 (6 bases). The V end was cut by 5 bases, the J end by 0 bases, with 10 bases between. CDR3 length: 14 residues. Germline V gene lookup returns CDR1 WSHSY and CDR2 SAAADI. CDR3 residues: CASSLQGMNTEAFF. In DNA, the CDR3 is TGCGCCAGCAGTCTACAGGGTATGAACACTGAAGCTTTCTTT.

The chain recombines TRBV3-1 (or the pseudogene TRBV3-2) with TRBJ2-2; D may be TRBD1 (6 bases). The CDR3 spans 13 residues. Between the trimmed V and J ends, which lost 3 bases and 6 bases, there was a span of 8 bases. In germline, CDR1 is LGHDT, CDR2 YNNKEL (reference sequence). CDR3 in DNA: TGTGCCAGCAGCCAGGGGGCCCCCGGGGAGCTGTTTTTT. Residues: CASSQGAPGELFF.

This clone was recorded once. This rearrangement joins TRBV19 to TRBJ1-4, with D possibly matching TRBD1 (6 bases). CDR3 length: 12 amino acids. Germline V gene sequence: CDR1 LNHDA, CDR2 SQIVND (reference sequence). Trimming left V 6 bases short and J 6 bases short, with 8 bases between. Written as DNA, the CDR3 is TGTGCCAGTAGCAGGGGTGATGAAAAACTGTTTTTT. Protein: CASSRGDEKLFF.

V is TRBV2 and J is TRBJ1-1; TRBD1 might be the D (6 bases). V shed 3 bases and J shed 4 bases, with 15 bases lying between them. CDR3 size: 15 residues. The germline gives CDR1 SNHLY, CDR2 FYNNEI. CDR3 DNA sequence: TGTGCCAGCAGTGAGGTGGGAGGGGGAAGCACTGAAGCTTTCTTT. Translating it yields CASSEVGGGSTEAFF.